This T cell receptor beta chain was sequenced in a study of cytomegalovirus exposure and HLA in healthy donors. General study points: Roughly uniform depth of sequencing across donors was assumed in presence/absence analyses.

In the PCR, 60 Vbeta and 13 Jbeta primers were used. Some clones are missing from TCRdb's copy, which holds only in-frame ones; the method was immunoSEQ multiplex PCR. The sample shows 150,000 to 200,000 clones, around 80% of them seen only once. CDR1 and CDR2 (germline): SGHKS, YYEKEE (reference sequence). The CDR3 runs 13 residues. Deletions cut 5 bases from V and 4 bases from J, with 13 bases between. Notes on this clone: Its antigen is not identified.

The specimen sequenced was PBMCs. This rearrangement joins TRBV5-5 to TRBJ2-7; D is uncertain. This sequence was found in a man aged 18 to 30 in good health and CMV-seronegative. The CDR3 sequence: CASSFGYGYEQYF. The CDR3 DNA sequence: TGTGCCAGCAGTTTCGGGTATGGGTACGAGCAGTACTTC.